The entry below describes one TCR beta chain. The antigen is unknown. The table came from immunoSEQ multiplex PCR; TCRdb's copy has only in-frame clones and leaves some out. The data contain 25,000 to 35,000 clones, around three quarters of them singletons. This CDR3 spans 11 amino acids. V was pared by 2 bases and J by 6 bases, with 4 bases between. Looked up from germline, CDR1 is GTSNPN and CDR2 is SVGIG (reference sequence). The data derive from a study of Siglec-9 on CD8 T cells in melanoma. General study points: In melanoma tumors, a Siglec-9-marked effector memory CD8+ subset reportedly appeared to accumulate.

This TCR was sampled from a human donor in good health. V is TRBV30 and J is TRBJ2-2; no reliable D call. What was sequenced was Siglec-9- CD8+ T cells sorted from blood. Here the CDR3 reads CAWSPPGELFF. The CDR3 bases are TGTGCCTGGAGTCCTCCCGGGGAGCTGTTTTTT.